The next 20 T cell receptor beta chains were all read from a single sample in a study of blood T cell repertoires in COVID-19. Data came from immunoSEQ multiplex PCR; TCRdb stores just in-frame clones and leaves some out. This repertoire shows fewer than 400,000 clones, about 83% found once; its top ten account for about a tenth. The material sequenced was PBMCs or T cells enriched from blood (not recorded which). The receptors come from a woman between 45 and 65 years old who had recovered from COVID-19.

J is TRBJ2-2 and V is TRBV12-3 or TRBV12-4, with TRBD2 identical over 7 bases. The CDR3 has 13 amino acids. The CDR3 region has the DNA TGTGCAACAAGGGAGGGTTACACCGGGGAGCTGTTTTTT. Encoded protein: CATREGYTGELFF.

This clone was observed a handful of times. J is TRBJ1-5 and V is TRBV5-1, with D hard to call. Looked up from germline, CDR1 is SGHRS and CDR2 is YFSETQ. The V end was cut by 0 bases, the J end by 6 bases, with 7 bases between. CDR3 length: 13 residues. This CDR3 is CASSLAGVQPQHF. CDR3 bases: TGCGCCAGCAGCTTGGCCGGTGTTCAGCCCCAGCATTTT.

As DNA, the CDR3 is TGTGCCAGCGACAGGGGTGATGCCGGGGAGCTGTTTTTT. It is translated as CASDRGDAGELFF. V gene TRBV2 combines with J gene TRBJ2-2; 8 nucleotides line up with TRBD1. Germline V lookup: CDR1 SNHLY, CDR2 FYNNEI. Losses at the gene ends were 8 bases for V and 6 bases for J; bases not matched to a gene: 5. The CDR3 contains 13 residues.

The chain employs TRBV9 and TRBJ2-3, with 9 positions matching TRBD2. V shed 0 bases and J 0 bases; nucleotides not matched to a gene: 5. The CDR3 is made up of 17 amino acids. CDR1 and CDR2 from the germline V gene are SGDLS and YYNGEE. The CDR3 spells CASSVGASGASTDTQYF. Written as DNA, the CDR3 is TGTGCCAGCAGCGTAGGGGCTAGCGGGGCTAGCACAGATACGCAGTATTTT.

J is TRBJ1-6 and V is TRBV11-1; D remains ambiguous. V was clipped by 8 bases and J by 8 bases, with 4 bases between them. The CDR3 runs to 10 residues. Germline assignment: CDR1 SGHAT and CDR2 FQDESV (reference sequence). CDR3 DNA sequence: TGTGCCAGCCCGGATTCACCCCTCCACTTT. Its protein is CASPDSPLHF.

The chain carries TRBV30 and TRBJ1-1; maybe TRBD1 (6 bases). Germline CDR1 and CDR2: GTSNPN and SVGIG (reference sequence). With 2 bases removed from V and 6 bases from J, the gap between germline ends came to 13 bases. There are 13 residues in the CDR3. DNA of the CDR3: TGTGCCTGGAGTCCCAGGGGAAGGGCTGAAGCTTTCTTT. It specifies CAWSPRGRAEAFF.

The gene calls are TRBV18 and TRBJ1-2; 7 nucleotides line up with TRBD1. V lost 6 bases to trimming and J lost 0 bases; unmatched junction nucleotides: 7. This CDR3 spans 15 amino acids. Germline V CDR1 and CDR2: KGHSH, LQKENI. The CDR3 reads CASSPGGTANYGYTF. For the CDR3, the DNA is TGTGCCAGCTCCCCGGGAGGGACAGCTAACTATGGCTACACCTTC. The variable domain in full, completed from reference TRBV18 and TRBJ1-2, reads NAGVMQNPRHLVRRRGQEARLRCSPMKGHSHVYWYRQLPEEGLKFMVYLQKENIIDESGMPKERFSAEFPKEGPSILRIQQVVRGDSAAYFCASSPGGTANYGYTFGSGTRLTVV.

This rearrangement joins TRBV19 to TRBJ1-1; 8 bases line up with TRBD1. The ends lost 0 bases at V and 5 bases at J; junction bases unmatched: 5. The CDR3 spans 15 residues. Germline V gene lookup returns CDR1 LNHDA and CDR2 SQIVND (reference sequence). CDR3 in DNA: TGTGCCAGTAGTATAGATCAGGGGGCGCGGACTGAAGCTTTCTTT. Encoded protein: CASSIDQGARTEAFF. Combining the CDR3 with reference TRBV19 and TRBJ1-1 gives the whole variable domain DGGITQSPKYLFRKEGQNVTLSCEQNLNHDAMYWYRQDPGQGLRLIYYSQIVNDFQKGDIAEGYSVSREKKESFPLTVTSAQKNPTAFYLCASSIDQGARTEAFFGQGTRLTVV.

In this sample, this clone turned up once. V is TRBV27 and J is TRBJ2-2; no clear D gene. Germline V lookup: CDR1 MNHEY, CDR2 SMNVEV (reference sequence). Trimming stripped 0 bases from V and 5 bases from J, with 7 bases between. The CDR3 has 14 residues. This CDR3 is CASSLSAVTGELFF. The CDR3 DNA follows: TGTGCCAGCAGTTTATCCGCGGTGACCGGGGAGCTGTTTTTT.

This clone was detected once. The rearrangement joins TRBV27 to TRBJ2-7, with 9 positions matching TRBD1. The V gene's germline CDR1 is MNHEY and CDR2 SMNVEV (reference sequence). CDR3 size: 15 residues. V was clipped by 8 bases and J by 4 bases; unmatched bases: 12. The CDR3 spells CASCISGQGLYEQYF. CDR3 sequence (DNA): TGTGCCAGCTGTATATCGGGACAGGGTTTGTACGAGCAGTACTTC.

The genes are TRBV27 and TRBJ1-4, with 9 nucleotides matching TRBD1. This CDR3 region has 15 residues. Germline CDR1 MNHEY, CDR2 SMNVEV (reference sequence). V was pared by 6 bases and J by 7 bases, with 9 bases of the junction left unmatched. The CDR3 nucleotides read TGTGCCAGCAGAATAACAGGGGGCCCTGGTGAAAAACTGTTTTTT. Residues: CASRITGGPGEKLFF. Drawing the rest from reference TRBV27 and TRBJ1-4, the complete variable domain is EAQVTQNPRYLITVTGKKLTVTCSQNMNHEYMSWYRQDPGLGLRQIYYSMNVEVTDKGDVPEGYKVSRKEKRNFPLILESPSPNQTSLYFCASRITGGPGEKLFFGSGTQLSVL.

The chain links TRBV7-3 to TRBJ2-3; 7 bases are a match to TRBD2. This CDR3 contains 15 residues. Germline assignment: CDR1 SGHTA and CDR2 FQGTGA. The J segment lost 6 bases and the V segment lost 2 bases, leaving 8 bases of the junction unmatched. This CDR3 reads CASSLRGSGVDTQYF. CDR3 in DNA: TGTGCCAGCAGCTTACGGGGGAGCGGGGTGGATACGCAGTATTTT.

The CDR3 DNA sequence: TGTGCCAGTAGTAAGGGGTCGGAGAGGAATCAGCCCCAGCATTTT. This codes for CASSKGSERNQPQHF. The rearrangement joins TRBV19 to TRBJ1-5; tentatively, D is TRBD1 (5 bases). CDR1 is LNHDA, CDR2 SQIVND, per germline (reference sequence). Deletions cut 4 bases from V and 4 bases from J, with 14 bases between. This CDR3 region has 15 residues.

This clone appeared once. The V and J genes are TRBV29-1 and TRBJ1-1; D is ambiguous. CDR1 is SQVTM, CDR2 ANQGSEA, per germline. The CDR3 covers 11 residues. The V end was cut by 5 bases, the J end by 0 bases, with 4 bases between. The CDR3 sequence: CSVSMNTEAFF. In nucleotides, the CDR3 is TGCAGCGTTTCCATGAACACTGAAGCTTTCTTT.

The V call is TRBV5-1, the J call TRBJ2-2; TRBD1 aligns across 7 bases. The length of the CDR3 is 14 residues. CDR1 SGHRS and CDR2 YFSETQ come from the germline V gene. V gave up 4 bases and J gave up 7 bases; unmatched junction bases: 7. The CDR3 loop is CASSTSTGIGELFF. As DNA, the CDR3 is TGCGCCAGCAGCACCTCGACAGGGATCGGGGAGCTGTTTTTT.

The rearrangement uses TRBV9 and TRBJ2-7; 7 nucleotides match TRBD1. This CDR3 has 15 amino acids. J was trimmed by 6 bases and V by 4 bases; bases with no gene match: 13. Germline assignment: CDR1 SGDLS and CDR2 YYNGEE. CDR3 DNA sequence: TGTGCCAGCAGCTTAACCGCAAACAGGGGTAGCGAGCAGTACTTC. It translates to CASSLTANRGSEQYF.

The CDR3 DNA reads as TGTGCCAGCAGCTCGGGACAGGGAGAGCAGTTCTTC. Translated: CASSSGQGEQFF. The chain couples TRBV11-3 to TRBJ2-1; 9 bases match TRBD1. Germline V lookup: CDR1 SGHNT, CDR2 YENEEA. Germline trimming cut 4 bases from V and 10 bases from J; bases unmatched to any gene: 2. The CDR3 is 12 residues long.

This clone has only one observation. The J gene is TRBJ2-2, the V gene TRBV18; 9 bases align to TRBD1. Germline V lookup: CDR1 KGHSH, CDR2 LQKENI. The V and J ends lost 3 bases and 4 bases, in that order; junction bases with no gene match: 6. The CDR3 totals 16 residues. The DNA of the CDR3 is TGTGCCAGCTCACCCCGGACAGGGGTGGGCACCGGGGAGCTGTTTTTT. It codes for CASSPRTGVGTGELFF.

This sequence joins TRBV27 and TRBJ1-2, with TRBD1 matching over 8 bases. V shed 2 bases, J shed 4 bases, and the junction held 6 bases outside the gene matches. The germline V gene has CDR1 MNHEY and CDR2 SMNVEV (reference sequence). The CDR3 runs to 15 residues. This CDR3 is CASSLAPGGAYGYTF. CDR3 DNA: TGTGCCAGCAGTTTAGCGCCAGGGGGCGCCTATGGCTACACCTTC.

The rearrangement links TRBV19 to TRBJ1-1, with TRBD1 matching 9 bases. V was clipped by 6 bases and J by 5 bases; unmatched bases: 4. Germline lookup yields CDR1 LNHDA and CDR2 SQIVND (reference sequence). This CDR3 is 13 amino acids long. Written as DNA, the CDR3 is TGTGCCAGTAGACGACAGGGGGGAACTGAAGCTTTCTTT. Protein product: CASRRQGGTEAFF.